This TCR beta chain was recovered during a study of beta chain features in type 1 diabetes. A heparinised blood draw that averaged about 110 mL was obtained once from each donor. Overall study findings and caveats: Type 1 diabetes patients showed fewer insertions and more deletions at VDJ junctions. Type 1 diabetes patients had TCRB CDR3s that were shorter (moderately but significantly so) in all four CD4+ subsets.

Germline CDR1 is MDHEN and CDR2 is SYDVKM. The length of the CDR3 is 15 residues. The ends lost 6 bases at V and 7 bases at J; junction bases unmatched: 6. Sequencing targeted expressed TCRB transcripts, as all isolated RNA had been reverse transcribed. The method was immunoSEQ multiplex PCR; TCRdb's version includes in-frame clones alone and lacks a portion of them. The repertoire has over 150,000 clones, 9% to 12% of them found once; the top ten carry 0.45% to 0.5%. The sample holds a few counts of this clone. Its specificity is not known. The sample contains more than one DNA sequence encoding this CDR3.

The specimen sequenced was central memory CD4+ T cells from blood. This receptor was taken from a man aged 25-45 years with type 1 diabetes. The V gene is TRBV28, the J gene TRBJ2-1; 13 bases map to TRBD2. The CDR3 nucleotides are TGTGCCAGCAGCAGGACTAGCGGGAGTAATAATGAGCAGTTCTTC. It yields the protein CASSRTSGSNNEQFF.